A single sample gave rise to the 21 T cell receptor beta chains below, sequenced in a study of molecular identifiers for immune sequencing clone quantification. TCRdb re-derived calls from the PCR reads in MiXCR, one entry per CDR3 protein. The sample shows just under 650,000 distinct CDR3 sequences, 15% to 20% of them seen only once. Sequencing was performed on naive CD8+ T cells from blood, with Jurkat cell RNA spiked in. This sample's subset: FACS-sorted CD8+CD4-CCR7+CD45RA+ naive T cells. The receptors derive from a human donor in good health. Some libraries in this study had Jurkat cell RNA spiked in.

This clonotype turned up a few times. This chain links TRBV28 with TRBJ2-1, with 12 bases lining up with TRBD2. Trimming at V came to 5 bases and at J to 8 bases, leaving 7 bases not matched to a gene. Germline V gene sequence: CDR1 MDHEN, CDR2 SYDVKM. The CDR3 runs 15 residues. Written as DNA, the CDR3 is TGTGCCAGCAGTCCCCTAGCGGGAGGGATCGATGAGCAGTTCTTC. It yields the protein CASSPLAGGIDEQFF. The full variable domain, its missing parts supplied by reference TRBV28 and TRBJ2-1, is DVKVTQSSRYLVKRTGEKVFLECVQDMDHENMFWYRQDPGLGLRLIYFSYDVKMKEKGDIPEGYSVSREKKERFSLILESASTNQTSMYLCASSPLAGGIDEQFFGPGTRLTVL.

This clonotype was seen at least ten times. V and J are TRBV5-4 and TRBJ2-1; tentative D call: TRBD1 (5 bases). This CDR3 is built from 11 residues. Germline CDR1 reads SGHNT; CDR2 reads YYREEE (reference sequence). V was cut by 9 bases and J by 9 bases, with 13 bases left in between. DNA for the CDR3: TGTGCCACCGAACAGGAAGGTGAGCAGTTCTTC. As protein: CATEQEGEQFF. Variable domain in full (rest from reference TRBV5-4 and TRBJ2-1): ETGVTQSPTHLIKTRGQQVTLRCSSQSGHNTVSWYQQALGQGPQFIFQYYREEENGRGNFPPRFSGLQFPNYSSELNVNALELDDSALYLCATEQEGEQFFGPGTRLTVL.

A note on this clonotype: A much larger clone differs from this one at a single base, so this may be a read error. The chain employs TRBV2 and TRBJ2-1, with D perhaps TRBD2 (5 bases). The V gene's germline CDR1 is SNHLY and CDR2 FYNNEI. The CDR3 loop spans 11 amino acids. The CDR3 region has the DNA TGTACCAGCAGTGTTGGAGGTGAGCAGTTCTTC. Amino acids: CTSSVGGEQFF.

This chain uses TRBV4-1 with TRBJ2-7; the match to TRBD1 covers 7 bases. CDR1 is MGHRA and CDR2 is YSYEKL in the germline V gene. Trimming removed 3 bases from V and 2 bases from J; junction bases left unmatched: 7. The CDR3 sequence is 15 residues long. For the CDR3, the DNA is TGCGCCAGCAGCCACGGGACAGCGGAGACCTACGAGCAGTACTTC. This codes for CASSHGTAETYEQYF.

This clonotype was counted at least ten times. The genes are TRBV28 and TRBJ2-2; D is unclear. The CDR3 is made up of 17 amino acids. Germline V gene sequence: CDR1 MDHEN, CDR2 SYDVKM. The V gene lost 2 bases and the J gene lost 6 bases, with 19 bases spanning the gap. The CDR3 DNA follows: TGTGCCAGCAGTTTAATCCAAAGGACGGGTGGACCCGGGGAGCTGTTTTTT. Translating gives CASSLIQRTGGPGELFF. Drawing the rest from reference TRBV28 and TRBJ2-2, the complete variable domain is DVKVTQSSRYLVKRTGEKVFLECVQDMDHENMFWYRQDPGLGLRLIYFSYDVKMKEKGDIPEGYSVSREKKERFSLILESASTNQTSMYLCASSLIQRTGGPGELFFGEGSRLTVL.

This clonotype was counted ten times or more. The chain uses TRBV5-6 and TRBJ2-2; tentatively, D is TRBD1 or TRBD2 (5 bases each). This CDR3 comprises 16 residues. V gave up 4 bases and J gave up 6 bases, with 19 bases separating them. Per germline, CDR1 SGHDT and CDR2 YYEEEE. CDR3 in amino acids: CASSPMFGAWSGELFF. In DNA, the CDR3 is TGTGCCAGCAGCCCCATGTTCGGGGCTTGGTCCGGGGAGCTGTTTTTT.

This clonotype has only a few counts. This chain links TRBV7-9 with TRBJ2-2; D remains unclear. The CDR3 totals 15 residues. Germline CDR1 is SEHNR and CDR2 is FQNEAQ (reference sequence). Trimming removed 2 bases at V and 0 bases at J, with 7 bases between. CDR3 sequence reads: CASSLTETNTGELFF. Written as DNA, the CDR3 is TGTGCCAGCAGCTTAACAGAGACGAACACCGGGGAGCTGTTTTTT.

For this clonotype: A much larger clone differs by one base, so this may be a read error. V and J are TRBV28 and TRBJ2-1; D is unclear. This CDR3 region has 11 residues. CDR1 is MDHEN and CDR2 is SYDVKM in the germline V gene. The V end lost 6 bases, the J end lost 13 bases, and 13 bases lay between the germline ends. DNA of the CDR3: TGTGCCAGCAGCCCGGGCCGATACCAGTTCTTC. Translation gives CASSPGRYQFF.

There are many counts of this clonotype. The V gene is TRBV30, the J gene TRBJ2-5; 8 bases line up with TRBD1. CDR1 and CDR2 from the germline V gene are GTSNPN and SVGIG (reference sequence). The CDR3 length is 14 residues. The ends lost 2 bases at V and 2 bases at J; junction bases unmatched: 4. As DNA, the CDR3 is TGTGCCTGGAGTACAGGACAGGGTCAAGAGACCCAGTACTTC. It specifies CAWSTGQGQETQYF.

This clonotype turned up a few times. DNA of the CDR3: TGTGCCAGTACTATGAGCTACCCCTACGAGCAGTACTTC. The encoded protein is CASTMSYPYEQYF. V usage is TRBV28 and J usage is TRBJ2-7, with D hard to call. V lost 9 bases, J lost 2 bases, and 14 bases lay in between. The CDR3 runs 13 residues. Germline loops: CDR1 MDHEN, CDR2 SYDVKM.

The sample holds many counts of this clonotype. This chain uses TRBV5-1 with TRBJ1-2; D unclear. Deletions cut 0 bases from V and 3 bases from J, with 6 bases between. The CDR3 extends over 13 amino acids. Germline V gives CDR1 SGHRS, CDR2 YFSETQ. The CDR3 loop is CASSLEGYYGYTF. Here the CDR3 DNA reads TGCGCCAGCAGCTTGGAGGGATACTATGGCTACACCTTC.

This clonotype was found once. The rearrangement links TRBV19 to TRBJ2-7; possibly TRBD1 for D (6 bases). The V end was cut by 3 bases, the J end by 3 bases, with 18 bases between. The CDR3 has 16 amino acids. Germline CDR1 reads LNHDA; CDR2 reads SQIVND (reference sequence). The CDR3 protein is CASSIGSRGPFYEQYF. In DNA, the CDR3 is TGTGCCAGTAGTATTGGCTCCAGGGGCCCTTTCTACGAGCAGTACTTC.

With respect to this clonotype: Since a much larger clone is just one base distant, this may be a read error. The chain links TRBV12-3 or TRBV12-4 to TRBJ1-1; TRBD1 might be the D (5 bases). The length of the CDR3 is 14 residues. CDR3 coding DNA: TGTGCCAGCAGTTTTGGGGTCTGGGGCACTGGAGCTTTCTTT. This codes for CASSFGVWGTGAFF.

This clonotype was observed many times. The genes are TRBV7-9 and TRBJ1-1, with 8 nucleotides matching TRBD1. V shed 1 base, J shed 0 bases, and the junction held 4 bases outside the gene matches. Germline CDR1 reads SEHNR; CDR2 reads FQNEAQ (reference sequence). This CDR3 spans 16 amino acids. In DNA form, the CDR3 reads TGTGCCAGCAGCTTAGTGACAGGGGTATTGAACACTGAAGCTTTCTTT. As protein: CASSLVTGVLNTEAFF.

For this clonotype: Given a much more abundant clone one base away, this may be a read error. The CDR3 spells CSARDGTSGRPALEQYF. DNA of the CDR3: TGCAGTGCTAGAGATGGGACTAGCGGGAGACCAGCCCTCGAGCAGTACTTC. The chain couples TRBV20-1 to TRBJ2-7; 14 nucleotides line up with TRBD2. This CDR3 spans 17 amino acids. V dropped 0 bases and J dropped 6; count of bases not matched to a gene: 10. Germline lookup yields CDR1 DFQATT and CDR2 SNEGSKA (reference sequence).

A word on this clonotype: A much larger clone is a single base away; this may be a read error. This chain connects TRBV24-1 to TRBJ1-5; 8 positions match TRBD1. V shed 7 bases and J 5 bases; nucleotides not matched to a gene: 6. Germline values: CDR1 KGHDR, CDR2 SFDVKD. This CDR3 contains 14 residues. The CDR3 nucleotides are TGTGCCACCAGCGAGACAGGGGCAGATCAGCCCCAGCATTTT. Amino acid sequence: CATSETGADQPQHF.

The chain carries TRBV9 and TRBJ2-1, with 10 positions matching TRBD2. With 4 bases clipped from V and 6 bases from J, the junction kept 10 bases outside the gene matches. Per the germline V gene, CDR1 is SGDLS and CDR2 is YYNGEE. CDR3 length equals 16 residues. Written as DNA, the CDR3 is TGTGCCAGCAGCTCCCCAGCGGGAGGGCCGGTCAATGAGCAGTTCTTC. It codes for CASSSPAGGPVNEQFF.

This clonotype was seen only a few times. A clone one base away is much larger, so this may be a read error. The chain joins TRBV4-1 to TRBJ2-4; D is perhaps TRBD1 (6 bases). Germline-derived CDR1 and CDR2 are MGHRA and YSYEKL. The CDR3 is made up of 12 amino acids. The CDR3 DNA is TGCGCCAGCAGCCAAACACAGGGTATTCGGTACTTC. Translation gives CASSQTQGIRYF.

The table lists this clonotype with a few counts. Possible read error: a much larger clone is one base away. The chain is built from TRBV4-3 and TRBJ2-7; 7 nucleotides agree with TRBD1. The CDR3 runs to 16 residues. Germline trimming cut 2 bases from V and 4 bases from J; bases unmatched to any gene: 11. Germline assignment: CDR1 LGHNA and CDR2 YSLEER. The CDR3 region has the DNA TGCGCCAGCAGCCAATCGCGTACAGGGACAGAGTACGAGCAGTACTTC. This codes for CASSQSRTGTEYEQYF.

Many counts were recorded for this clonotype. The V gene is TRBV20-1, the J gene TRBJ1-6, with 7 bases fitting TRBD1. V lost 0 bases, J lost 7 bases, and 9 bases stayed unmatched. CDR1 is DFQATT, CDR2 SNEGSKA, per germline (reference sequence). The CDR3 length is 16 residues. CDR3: CSARDREGQMNSPLHF. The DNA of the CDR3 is TGCAGTGCTAGAGATCGGGAGGGACAGATGAATTCACCCCTCCACTTT.

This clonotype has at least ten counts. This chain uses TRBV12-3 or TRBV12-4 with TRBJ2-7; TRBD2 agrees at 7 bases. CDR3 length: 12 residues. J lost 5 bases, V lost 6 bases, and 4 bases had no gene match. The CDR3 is CASSTTSNEQYF. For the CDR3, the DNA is TGTGCCAGCAGCACGACTAGCAACGAGCAGTACTTC.